The 29 T cell receptor beta chains below all came from one sample that was sequenced in a study of spatial heterogeneity in lung cancer. Overall study results and limits: Tumors with more nonsynonymous mutations had more expanded intratumoral alpha and beta TCRs.

The time point denotes: sample taken at primary tumor resection. TCRdb independently ran MiXCR on the 5' RACE reads; one entry per CDR3 protein. The data show around 95,000 distinct CDR3 sequences, 4% to 4.5% seen once. No antigen has been identified for these receptors. The source was lung tumor tissue, collected at surgery. Receptors were obtained from a male donor with early-stage non-small cell lung cancer.

This clonotype was detected ten times or more. The chain couples TRBV4-1 to TRBJ1-5; unclear D gene. Germline CDR1 MGHRA, CDR2 YSYEKL. The V gene lost 0 bases and the J gene lost 7 bases, with 10 bases spanning the gap. This CDR3 is 14 amino acids long. The CDR3 loop is CASSQESRAQPQHF. The CDR3 DNA follows: TGCGCCAGCAGCCAAGAGTCCCGGGCACAGCCCCAGCATTTT.

This clonotype was detected many times. The chain links TRBV6-2 or TRBV6-3 to TRBJ2-5; D gene unclear. The CDR3 extends over 11 amino acids. Per germline, CDR1 MNHEY and CDR2 SVGEGT. Trimming took 6 bases from V and 4 from J, leaving 6 bases between them. The CDR3 bases are TGTGCCAGCAGCAGGAGAGAGACCCAGTACTTC. Translated: CASSRRETQYF.

This clonotype was counted only a few times. V usage is TRBV20-1 and J usage is TRBJ1-2; D call uncertain. V shed 6 bases and J shed 7 bases, with 15 bases lying between them. The CDR3 loop spans 12 amino acids. The germline CDR1 and CDR2 sequences are DFQATT and SNEGSKA (reference sequence). CDR3 nucleotides: TGCAGTGCCCCTAACCGGGAAGTTGGCTACACCTTC. Protein: CSAPNREVGYTF.

This clonotype occurred many times. V usage is TRBV7-2 and J usage is TRBJ2-6; D ambiguous. CDR1 and CDR2 (germline): SGHTA, FQGNSA. V was cut by 1 base and J by 4 bases, with 8 bases left in between. The CDR3 has 15 residues. Written as DNA, the CDR3 is TGTGCCAGCAGCTTAGGATCGTCAGGGGCCAACGTCCTGACTTTC. Its translation: CASSLGSSGANVLTF. Based on the CDR3 plus reference TRBV7-2 and TRBJ2-6, the full variable domain is GAGVSQSPSNKVTEKGKDVELRCDPISGHTALYWYRQSLGQGLEFLIYFQGNSAPDKSGLPSDRFSAERTGGSVSTLTIQRTQQEDSAVYLCASSLGSSGANVLTFGAGSRLTVL.

This clonotype was seen at least ten times. The rearrangement links TRBV6-1 to TRBJ2-2, with 8 positions matching TRBD2. Germline V gives CDR1 MNHNS, CDR2 SASEGT. The CDR3 length is 18 residues. Trimming took 6 bases from V and 4 from J; bases not matched to a gene: 16. The CDR3 DNA is TGTGCCAGCAGCTATCAAACTAGCGGAGGAGGTACCACCGGGGAGCTGTTTTTT. Its protein is CASSYQTSGGGTTGELFF.

This clonotype was counted ten times or more. The chain recombines TRBV12-3 or TRBV12-4 with TRBJ2-5, with D tentatively TRBD1 (6 bases). This CDR3 region has 15 residues. Trimming cost V 1 base and J 2 bases, with 11 bases left between them. The CDR3 is CASSLGSGQQETQYF. The CDR3 DNA is TGTGCCAGCAGTTTAGGCTCAGGACAGCAAGAGACCCAGTACTTC.

This clonotype was recorded many times. The chain combines TRBV5-4 with TRBJ2-2; the D gene is possibly TRBD1 (6 bases). Germline CDR1 and CDR2: SGHNT and YYREEE (reference sequence). The CDR3 runs 15 residues. The V end was cut by 4 bases, the J end by 7 bases, with 17 bases between. In DNA form, the CDR3 reads TGTGCCAGCAGCACTACAGGGTCTGTAGTCGGGGAGCTGTTTTTT. Its protein is CASSTTGSVVGELFF.

This clonotype occurred many times. This chain joins TRBV6-5 and TRBJ2-6; unclear D gene. The germline V and J ends were trimmed by 2 bases and 0 bases, with 5 bases remaining between them. The CDR3 is made up of 15 amino acids. Per germline, CDR1 MNHEY and CDR2 SVGAGI. The CDR3 DNA is TGTGCCAGCAGTTACAGTCCCTCTGGGGCCAACGTCCTGACTTTC. It codes for CASSYSPSGANVLTF.

This clonotype was seen repeatedly, ten times or more. V usage is TRBV6-2 or TRBV6-3 and J usage is TRBJ2-7; D not resolved. CDR3 length equals 15 residues. The germline V gene encodes CDR1 MNHEY and CDR2 SVGEGT. Trimming left V 1 base short and J 4 bases short, with 14 bases between. CDR3 sequence: CASSYYGLRPYEQYF. Here the CDR3 DNA reads TGTGCCAGCAGTTACTACGGGCTGAGGCCGTACGAGCAGTACTTC.

This clonotype was recorded a few times. This chain connects TRBV28 to TRBJ2-7, with 11 bases matching TRBD1. Germline loops: CDR1 MDHEN, CDR2 SYDVKM. Trimming took 5 bases from V and 6 from J; bases not matched to a gene: 12. This CDR3 has 16 amino acids. The CDR3 coding sequence is TGTGCCAGCAGTCTCCCGGGACAGGGGGGGCTGCTCGAGCAGTACTTC. Protein: CASSLPGQGGLLEQYF.

In its sample, this clonotype was seen many times. The rearrangement uses TRBV7-9 and TRBJ1-2; 9 bases are shared with TRBD1. CDR1 is SEHNR, CDR2 FQNEAQ, per germline (reference sequence). V lost 4 bases and J lost 8; bases outside the gene matches: 8. CDR3 size: 14 residues. The CDR3 here is CASSSTGTGIGYTF. In nucleotides, the CDR3 is TGTGCCAGCAGCTCCACCGGGACAGGGATCGGCTACACCTTC.

This clonotype was found many times. The rearrangement uses TRBV4-1 and TRBJ2-1; D assignment may be TRBD1 or TRBD2 (6 bases each). There are 15 residues in the CDR3. Germline CDR1 is MGHRA and CDR2 is YSYEKL. With 4 bases removed from V and 0 bases from J, the gap between germline ends came to 10 bases. The CDR3 sequence is CASSPPGASYNEQFF. The CDR3 coding sequence is TGCGCCAGCAGCCCTCCGGGGGCCTCCTACAATGAGCAGTTCTTC.

This clonotype came up many times. The chain has TRBV5-5 and TRBJ1-2; 8 nucleotides agree with TRBD1. The CDR3 is 14 amino acids. Germline V gene sequence: CDR1 SGHKS, CDR2 YYEKEE (reference sequence). The J segment lost 5 bases and the V segment lost 2 bases, leaving 5 bases of the junction unmatched. The CDR3 sequence is CASSFSRGLYGYTF. The CDR3 DNA follows: TGTGCCAGCAGCTTCTCCAGGGGGCTTTATGGCTACACCTTC.

This clonotype was seen many times. This chain uses TRBV5-1 with TRBJ1-2, with D possibly matching TRBD1 (6 bases). This CDR3 contains 13 residues. Germline assignment: CDR1 SGHRS and CDR2 YFSETQ. V was cut by 7 bases and J by 9 bases, with 19 bases left in between. CDR3 in DNA: TGCGCCAGCCGGACAGCCCTGTCCTGGCGCTACACCTTC. Residues: CASRTALSWRYTF.

This chain connects TRBV7-9 to TRBJ1-4, with D tentatively TRBD1 (5 bases). Per the germline V gene, CDR1 is SEHNR and CDR2 is FQNEAQ (reference sequence). The CDR3 extends over 14 amino acids. Trimming shortened V by 2 bases and J by 5 bases, and 9 bases separated the two germline ends. CDR3 in DNA: TGTGCCAGCAGCTTAACGGCAGGGAATGAAAAACTGTTTTTT. The encoded protein is CASSLTAGNEKLFF.

The sample holds many counts of this clonotype. V usage is TRBV11-2 and J usage is TRBJ1-1; D uncertain. V was shortened by 7 bases and J by 8 bases, with 17 bases between the two germline ends. The V gene's germline CDR1 is SGHAT and CDR2 FQNNGV. The CDR3 is made up of 13 amino acids. CDR3 in DNA: TGTGCCAGCACTCTCTTGTTGGGTTCAGAAGCTTTCTTT. Residues: CASTLLLGSEAFF.

This clonotype was observed many times. The chain couples TRBV2 to TRBJ2-1, with 13 bases aligning to TRBD2. The CDR3 is 14 amino acids. CDR1 is SNHLY and CDR2 is FYNNEI in the germline V gene. With V trimmed by 6 bases and J by 10 bases, 6 bases remained unmatched. The CDR3 sequence: CASRPPGLAGEQFF. In DNA form, the CDR3 reads TGTGCCAGCAGGCCCCCGGGACTAGCGGGAGAGCAGTTCTTC.

This clonotype was seen many times. This rearrangement joins TRBV4-2 to TRBJ2-1, with 12 bases matching TRBD2. V was pared by 4 bases and J by 4 bases, with 5 bases of the junction left unmatched. CDR1 is LGHNA, CDR2 YNFKEQ, per germline. The CDR3 totals 16 residues. CDR3 DNA sequence: TGTGCCAGCAGCCGGGACCTAGCGGGAGGGTACAATGAGCAGTTCTTC. Encoded protein: CASSRDLAGGYNEQFF.

This clonotype was picked up many times. V usage is TRBV10-3 and J usage is TRBJ1-1, with 7 bases matching TRBD1. There are 14 residues in the CDR3. The V and J ends lost 8 bases and 0 bases, in that order; junction bases with no gene match: 6. Germline V gene lookup returns CDR1 ENHRY and CDR2 SYGVKD. CDR3 residues: CAIAKDRMNTEAFF. CDR3 nucleotide sequence: TGTGCCATCGCCAAGGACAGGATGAACACTGAAGCTTTCTTT.

This clonotype was recorded a few times. This rearrangement joins TRBV4-2 to TRBJ2-3, with 11 bases matching TRBD1. This CDR3 has 16 amino acids. V trimming: 4 bases; J trimming: 2 bases; junction bases outside the gene matches: 5. The germline gives CDR1 LGHNA, CDR2 YNFKEQ. The chain's CDR3 is CASSRGTGGPTDTQYF. CDR3 bases: TGTGCCAGCAGCCGAGGGACAGGGGGTCCCACAGATACGCAGTATTTT.

In its sample, this clonotype was seen many times. This chain connects TRBV27 to TRBJ2-1; 8 bases are shared with TRBD2. Losses at the gene ends were 7 bases for V and 4 bases for J; bases not matched to a gene: 3. The CDR3 sequence is 13 residues long. The germline V gene encodes CDR1 MNHEY and CDR2 SMNVEV (reference sequence). CDR3 sequence: CASTPGGYNEQFF. Here the CDR3 DNA reads TGTGCCAGCACCCCGGGAGGGTACAATGAGCAGTTCTTC.

This clonotype was detected ten times or more. The gene calls are TRBV2 and TRBJ1-5; TRBD1 might be the D (6 bases). Germline V gene lookup returns CDR1 SNHLY and CDR2 FYNNEI. Trimming took 3 bases from V and 4 from J, leaving 7 bases between them. The CDR3 has 13 residues. For the CDR3, the DNA is TGTGCCAGCAGTGATGACAGGAATCAGCCCCAGCATTTT. It is translated as CASSDDRNQPQHF.

This clonotype showed up many times. V is TRBV14 and J is TRBJ2-4, with 11 bases fitting TRBD2. CDR1 SGHDN and CDR2 FVKESK come from the germline V gene. The CDR3 has 16 residues. V dropped 5 bases and J dropped 0; count of bases not matched to a gene: 3. CDR3 in amino acids: CASSKTSGKAKNIQYF. The CDR3 coding sequence is TGTGCCAGCAGCAAGACTAGCGGGAAAGCCAAAAACATTCAGTACTTC.

This clonotype was observed at least ten times. This chain connects TRBV2 to TRBJ2-7; D gene uncertain. Germline V gene data show CDR1 as SNHLY and CDR2 as FYNNEI. This CDR3 has 11 residues. With 5 bases removed from V and 6 bases from J, the gap between germline ends came to 8 bases. The CDR3 DNA sequence: TGTGCCAGCAGTTGGGCAGGCGAGCAGTACTTC. It specifies CASSWAGEQYF.

V and J are TRBV21-1 and TRBJ2-1; no check of the table's D call, TRBD1, against the DNA was made. TRBV21-1 has pseudogene status. This CDR3 has 13 amino acids. This CDR3 is CASSKGPPGEQFF. For the CDR3, the DNA is TGTGCCAGCAGCAAAGGGCCCCCGGGGGAGCAGTTCTTC.

The CDR3 DNA follows: TGTGCCAGCTCACCGACAGGGTTGGACACTGAAGCTTTCTTT. This codes for CASSPTGLDTEAFF. The V and J genes are TRBV18 and TRBJ1-1; 7 bases align to TRBD1. Germline CDR1 and CDR2: KGHSH and LQKENI. The ends lost 3 bases at V and 3 bases at J; junction bases unmatched: 4. The CDR3 extends over 14 amino acids. The whole variable domain, filled in from reference TRBV18 and TRBJ1-1, reads NAGVMQNPRHLVRRRGQEARLRCSPMKGHSHVYWYRQLPEEGLKFMVYLQKENIIDESGMPKERFSAEFPKEGPSILRIQQVVRGDSAAYFCASSPTGLDTEAFFGQGTRLTVV.

V usage is TRBV29-1 and J usage is TRBJ2-1; 9 positions agree with TRBD2. This CDR3 has 14 amino acids. V lost 5 bases and J lost 1; bases outside the gene matches: 3. Germline values: CDR1 SQVTM, CDR2 ANQGSEA. The CDR3 bases are TGCAGCGTTATAGCGGGAGTATCCTACAATGAGCAGTTCTTC. Protein product: CSVIAGVSYNEQFF.

This clonotype was counted ten times or more. The chain employs TRBV28 and TRBJ2-1; possibly TRBD1 for D (6 bases). Trimming removed 5 bases from V and 0 bases from J, with 17 bases in between. This CDR3 has 17 residues. CDR1 is MDHEN and CDR2 is SYDVKM in the germline V gene. The CDR3 is CASSPIQGRSSYNEQFF. CDR3 coding DNA: TGTGCCAGCAGTCCGATCCAGGGGCGTAGCTCCTACAATGAGCAGTTCTTC.

This clonotype was seen a handful of times. The chain employs TRBV20-1 and TRBJ2-7, with 8 nucleotides matching TRBD2. Unmatched junction bases numbered 9, after V lost 5 bases and J lost 6 bases. The CDR3 extends over 13 amino acids. In germline, CDR1 is DFQATT, CDR2 SNEGSKA (reference sequence). This CDR3 is CSAAPGLEGEQYF. The CDR3 DNA follows: TGCAGTGCTGCGCCGGGACTAGAAGGCGAGCAGTACTTC.